The 26 T cell receptor beta chains reported below all come from one sample, sequenced in a study of cytomegalovirus exposure and HLA in healthy donors (dated by TCRdb to 2016 to 2017). Libraries came from the immunoSEQ multiplex PCR assay. For the multiplex PCR, a mixture combining 60 forward primers for TCR Vbeta segments and 13 reverse primers for TCR Jbeta segments was used. TCRdb retrieved this table from immuneACCESS and kept in-frame rearrangements only. Not all clones are present; in checked studies, unresolved V genes account for under half, and no reason is known for the remainder. Recorded for this sample are about 95,000 clones; 70% to 85% of them occurred a single time. In total, the top ten clones hold roughly 4.8% of the sample. Sample: PBMCs. These receptors originate from a man aged 25-40 years in good health and CMV-seropositive.

The gene calls are TRBV19 and TRBJ1-6, with 8 bases identical to TRBD1. Germline trimming cut 5 bases from V and 7 bases from J; bases unmatched to any gene: 7. Per the germline V gene, CDR1 is LNHDA and CDR2 is SQIVND (reference sequence). This CDR3 contains 15 residues. The CDR3 bases are TGTGCCAGTAGTGTTACGGGACAGGTGAATTCACCCCTCCACTTT. Encoded protein: CASSVTGQVNSPLHF. Full variable domain (rest looked up from reference TRBV19 and TRBJ1-6): DGGITQSPKYLFRKEGQNVTLSCEQNLNHDAMYWYRQDPGQGLRLIYYSQIVNDFQKGDIAEGYSVSREKKESFPLTVTSAQKNPTAFYLCASSVTGQVNSPLHFGNGTRLTVT.

The genes are TRBV18 and TRBJ1-2; possible D gene TRBD1, 5 bases. This CDR3 spans 15 amino acids. V was shortened by 2 bases and J by 3 bases, with 13 bases between the two germline ends. Germline assignment: CDR1 KGHSH and CDR2 LQKENI. CDR3 sequence (DNA): TGTGCCAGCTCACCAGTTGGGGGGACGGACTATGGCTACACCTTC. Its protein is CASSPVGGTDYGYTF.

V and J are TRBV29-1 and TRBJ2-7; D possibly corresponds to TRBD2 (5 bases). The CDR3 contains 13 residues. Germline values: CDR1 SQVTM, CDR2 ANQGSEA. V lost 3 bases, J lost 5 bases, and 14 bases lay in between. CDR3 sequence (DNA): TGCAGCGTTGAGGACGAGGGAGACCACGAGCAGTACTTC. Translation: CSVEDEGDHEQYF.

This sequence joins TRBV11-2 and TRBJ2-1, with 9 bases matching TRBD2. The length of the CDR3 is 15 residues. CDR1 is SGHAT and CDR2 is FQNNGV in the germline V gene. V shed 1 base, J shed 6 bases, and the junction held 4 bases outside the gene matches. This CDR3 reads CASSLVAGGTNEQFF. The CDR3 bases are TGTGCCAGCAGCTTAGTGGCGGGAGGGACCAATGAGCAGTTCTTC. The full variable domain, rest sourced from reference TRBV11-2 and TRBJ2-1, is EAGVAQSPRYKIIEKRQSVAFWCNPISGHATLYWYQQILGQGPKLLIQFQNNGVVDDSQLPKDRFSAERLKGVDSTLKIQPAKLEDSAVYLCASSLVAGGTNEQFFGPGTRLTVL.

This clone appeared a single time. V and J are TRBV5-1 and TRBJ1-5; TRBD1 aligns across 8 bases. The junction had 2 bases not matched to a gene; V was cut back by 2 bases and J by 7 bases. The CDR3 consists of 13 residues. Germline values: CDR1 SGHRS, CDR2 YFSETQ. CDR3 in DNA: TGCGCCAGCAGCTTCGGACAGGGCCAGCCCCAGCATTTT. Translated: CASSFGQGQPQHF.

The chain employs TRBV4-3 and TRBJ2-1; 7 nucleotides align to TRBD2. V was clipped by 1 base and J by 6 bases; unmatched bases: 12. This CDR3 spans 17 amino acids. Germline V lookup: CDR1 LGHNA, CDR2 YSLEER. CDR3 nucleotide sequence: TGCGCCAGCAGCCAAGTAGGAGGGAGGGCCTTCCCCAATGAGCAGTTCTTC. It specifies CASSQVGGRAFPNEQFF.

The genes are TRBV14 and TRBJ1-1, with TRBD1 matching over 7 bases. The V gene's germline CDR1 is SGHDN and CDR2 FVKESK. This CDR3 spans 14 amino acids. V was pared by 5 bases and J by 6 bases, with 9 bases of the junction left unmatched. CDR3 coding DNA: TGTGCCAGCAGCTCAAATAGGGGGCCCGCTGAAGCTTTCTTT. It translates to CASSSNRGPAEAFF.

There are a few counts of this clone. The sample contains more than one DNA sequence encoding this CDR3. V usage is TRBV5-1 and J usage is TRBJ1-1; D ambiguous. This CDR3 is 13 amino acids long. Looked up from germline, CDR1 is SGHRS and CDR2 is YFSETQ. Trimming shortened V by 1 base and J by 0 bases, and 4 bases separated the two germline ends. The CDR3 loop is CASSLTVNTEAFF. DNA for the CDR3: TGCGCCAGCAGCTTGACGGTGAACACTGAAGCTTTCTTT.

Ten or more counts support this clone. The chain carries TRBV5-1 and TRBJ2-2; a weak D match, TRBD1 (5 bases). The CDR3 spans 15 residues. Germline CDR1 is SGHRS and CDR2 is YFSETQ. Trimming stripped 4 bases from V and 8 bases from J, with 18 bases between. The CDR3 DNA sequence: TGCGCCAGCAGCCTATCGCAGGACACCAGAGGGGAGCTGTTTTTT. This codes for CASSLSQDTRGELFF.

The V call is TRBV7-2, the J call TRBJ2-5; possible D gene TRBD1, 6 bases. From germline, CDR1 is SGHTA and CDR2 FQGNSA. There are 16 residues in the CDR3. The ends were cut back, 1 base at V and 3 bases at J, with 15 bases in the middle. CDR3 amino acids: CASSLGAGDGEETQYF. The CDR3 DNA reads TGTGCCAGCAGCTTAGGGGCAGGGGACGGGGAAGAGACCCAGTACTTC.

CDR3 protein: CASSLGRGSEQYF. DNA for the CDR3: TGTGCCAGCAGCTTAGGAAGGGGCAGCGAGCAGTACTTC. The chain joins TRBV7-8 to TRBJ2-7; tentative D call: TRBD1 (5 bases). CDR3 length: 13 residues. Trimming cost V 1 base and J 6 bases, with 10 bases left between them. CDR1 is SGHVS, CDR2 FQNEAQ, per germline. Full variable domain (remainder filled in from reference TRBV7-8 and TRBJ2-7): GAGVSQSPRYKVAKRGQDVALRCDPISGHVSLFWYQQALGQGPEFLTYFQNEAQLDKSGLPSDRFFAERPEGSVSTLKIQRTQQEDSAVYLCASSLGRGSEQYFGPGTRLTVT.

The rearrangement joins TRBV7-9 to TRBJ1-5; TRBD1 matches at 9 bases. The ends lost 5 bases at V and 1 base at J; junction bases unmatched: 3. The CDR3 extends over 15 amino acids. Germline V gene lookup returns CDR1 SEHNR and CDR2 FQNEAQ (reference sequence). The CDR3 sequence: CASSPGTGSNQPQHF. For the CDR3, the DNA is TGTGCCAGCAGCCCCGGGACAGGGAGCAATCAGCCCCAGCATTTT.

The gene calls are TRBV14 and TRBJ1-1, with D unresolved. Germline lookup yields CDR1 SGHDN and CDR2 FVKESK. CDR3 size: 13 residues. V lost 3 bases, J lost 0 bases, and 5 bases lay in between. In DNA form, the CDR3 reads TGTGCCAGCAGCCATTCGTTGAACACTGAAGCTTTCTTT. It translates to CASSHSLNTEAFF.

The CDR3 DNA follows: TGCGCCAGCAGCTCACAGGGGGCTACCCAAATGGATACGCAGTATTTT. This translates into CASSSQGATQMDTQYF. The chain is built from TRBV5-1 and TRBJ2-3; 9 positions match TRBD1. The ends lost 3 bases at V and 6 bases at J; junction bases unmatched: 11. Germline lookup yields CDR1 SGHRS and CDR2 YFSETQ. The CDR3 contains 16 residues.

The CDR3 nucleotides are TGTGCCAGCAGCAAAGTGGAGGACGCCGGCGGTACTCAGCCCCAGCATTTT. Protein sequence: CASSKVEDAGGTQPQHF. The gene calls are TRBV21-1 and TRBJ1-5. TRBV21-1 is listed as a pseudogene. There are 17 residues in the CDR3.

The V gene is TRBV27, the J gene TRBJ1-5; 7 bases line up with TRBD1. Germline trimming cut 5 bases from V and 4 bases from J; bases unmatched to any gene: 8. The CDR3 is 15 residues long. The germline V gene encodes CDR1 MNHEY and CDR2 SMNVEV (reference sequence). CDR3 sequence (DNA): TGTGCCAGCAGTGCCTTGGGACAGAGAAATCAGCCCCAGCATTTT. Its protein is CASSALGQRNQPQHF.

This chain connects TRBV29-1 to TRBJ2-1; 7 bases align to TRBD1. Germline-derived CDR1 and CDR2 are SQVTM and ANQGSEA. The CDR3 is 13 amino acids. CDR3 nucleotide sequence: TGCAGAGTTCAGAGGGGGCCTTACAATGAGCAGTTCTTC. Its protein product is CRVQRGPYNEQFF.

This clone was counted only a few times. V usage is TRBV4-2 and J usage is TRBJ1-5; D may be TRBD1 (5 bases). Germline V gene lookup returns CDR1 LGHNA and CDR2 YNFKEQ. This CDR3 is 15 amino acids long. The V end lost 0 bases, the J end lost 9 bases, and 15 bases lay between the germline ends. As DNA, the CDR3 is TGTGCCAGCAGCCAAGATTTAGGCGGGGCTCTGCCCCAGCATTTT. As protein: CASSQDLGGALPQHF.

The chain combines TRBV5-6 with TRBJ2-5; TRBD1 aligns across 8 bases. The J call is in doubt because the DNA end fits TRBJ2-7 better. The CDR3 loop spans 15 amino acids. CDR1 is SGHDT and CDR2 is YYEEEE in the germline V gene. CDR3 DNA: TGTGCCAGCAGCTTGTACGGGCAGGGGGCAGGCGAGCAGTACTTC. Protein product: CASSLYGQGAGEQYF.

This clone was counted a single time. CDR3 region: CASKEGTNQPQHF. The CDR3 coding sequence is TGTGCCAGCAAGGAGGGGACTAATCAGCCCCAGCATTTT. The chain carries TRBV6-5 and TRBJ1-5; D may be TRBD1 (5 bases). The CDR3 consists of 13 residues. The ends were cut back, 7 bases at V and 4 bases at J, with 11 bases in the middle. CDR1 and CDR2 from the germline V gene are MNHEY and SVGAGI.

The chain links TRBV4-1 to TRBJ1-1; 10 bases are shared with TRBD1. Germline V gene sequence: CDR1 MGHRA, CDR2 YSYEKL. Trimming took 4 bases from V and 0 from J; bases not matched to a gene: 5. The CDR3 consists of 16 residues. CDR3 residues: CASSPGTGVMNTEAFF. The CDR3 coding sequence is TGCGCCAGCAGCCCCGGGACAGGGGTAATGAACACTGAAGCTTTCTTT.

In this sample, this clone turned up once. The genes are TRBV7-2 and TRBJ1-4, with 8 bases lining up with TRBD1. CDR1 and CDR2 from the germline V gene are SGHTA and FQGNSA. The ends lost 3 bases at V and 8 bases at J; junction bases unmatched: 5. The CDR3 totals 14 residues. The CDR3 spells CASSFDRGREKLFF. The DNA for the CDR3 is TGTGCCAGCAGCTTTGACAGGGGAAGGGAAAAACTGTTTTTT.

The V and J genes are TRBV7-2 and TRBJ2-1; 14 nucleotides align to TRBD2. Germline V lookup: CDR1 SGHTA, CDR2 FQGNSA. The CDR3 consists of 16 residues. Trimming at V came to 4 bases and at J to 6 bases, leaving 5 bases not matched to a gene. CDR3 nucleotide sequence: TGTGCCAGCAGCTCAATCGGACTAGCGGGAGGCAATGAGCAGTTCTTC. Protein: CASSSIGLAGGNEQFF.

This clone has just one count. V usage is TRBV4-1 and J usage is TRBJ1-5; 9 nucleotides agree with TRBD1. The CDR3 is 16 amino acids. J lost 5 bases, V lost 0 bases, and 5 bases had no gene match. CDR1 MGHRA and CDR2 YSYEKL come from the germline V gene. CDR3 region: CASSQEETGGYQPQHF. DNA for the CDR3: TGCGCCAGCAGCCAAGAGGAGACAGGGGGGTATCAGCCCCAGCATTTT.

The chain joins TRBV7-2 to TRBJ1-1; D call uncertain. This CDR3 spans 11 amino acids. Germline values: CDR1 SGHTA, CDR2 FQGNSA. Deletions cut 5 bases from V and 3 bases from J, with 4 bases between. CDR3 bases: TGTGCCAGCAGCCATTACACTGAAGCTTTCTTT. This gives the protein CASSHYTEAFF.

The chain links TRBV6-5 to TRBJ2-1, with 7 bases lining up with TRBD2. This CDR3 comprises 14 residues. Germline V gene lookup returns CDR1 MNHEY and CDR2 SVGAGI. V shed 6 bases, J shed 7 bases, and the junction held 9 bases outside the gene matches. The CDR3 spells CASRGLGIQNEQFF. CDR3 nucleotide sequence: TGTGCCAGCAGAGGACTAGGGATACAGAATGAGCAGTTCTTC.